This T cell receptor beta chain was captured by sequencing in a study of blood T cell repertoires in COVID-19. On the study more broadly: PBMCs, B-cell-depleted T cells, or T cells were the source of the cDNA or gDNA that made up the material.

The CDR3 covers 18 residues. V was clipped by 7 bases and J by 2 bases; unmatched bases: 15. CDR1 is ENHRY, CDR2 SYGVKD, per germline. The authors' processing: The assay estimated nucleated cells by amplifying reference gene primers. This table comes from immunoSEQ multiplex PCR, and its TCRdb copy is limited to in-frame clones, with some not included. Clonal size and the V and J genes are those of that table, whereas D and trimming came from the DNA. Of fewer than 200,000 clones listed, 70% to 90% are singletons. This chain connects TRBV10-3 to TRBJ1-2; 11 bases map to TRBD1. The sample was peripheral blood. This clonotype was sampled from a man in his sixties who had recovered from COVID-19. The CDR3 is CAINRSPGQGDDNYGYTF. As DNA, the CDR3 is TGTGCCATCAACAGGAGTCCGGGACAGGGGGATGACAACTATGGCTACACCTTC.